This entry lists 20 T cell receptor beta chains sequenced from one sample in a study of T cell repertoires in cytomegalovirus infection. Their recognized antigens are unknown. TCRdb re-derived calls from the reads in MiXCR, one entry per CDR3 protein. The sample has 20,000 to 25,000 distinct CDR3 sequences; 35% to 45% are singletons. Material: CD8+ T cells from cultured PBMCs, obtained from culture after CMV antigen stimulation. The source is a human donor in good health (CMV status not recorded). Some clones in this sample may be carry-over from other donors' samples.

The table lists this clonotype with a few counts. In nucleotides, the CDR3 is TGTGCCAGCAGCCGCCCTCGGACAGATTATGGCTACACCTTC. Amino acid sequence: CASSRPRTDYGYTF. The chain uses TRBV7-2 and TRBJ1-2, with TRBD1 as a possible D gene (6 bases). V lost 5 bases to trimming and J lost 5 bases, with 15 bases between them. CDR1 and CDR2 from the germline V gene are SGHTA and FQGNSA. This CDR3 spans 14 amino acids.

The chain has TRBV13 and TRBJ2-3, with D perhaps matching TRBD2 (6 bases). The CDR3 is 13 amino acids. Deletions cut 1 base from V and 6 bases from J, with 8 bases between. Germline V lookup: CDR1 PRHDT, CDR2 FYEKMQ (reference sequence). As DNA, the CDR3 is TGTGCCAGCAGCTTAGAACGGGGGGATACGCAGTATTTT. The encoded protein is CASSLERGDTQYF.

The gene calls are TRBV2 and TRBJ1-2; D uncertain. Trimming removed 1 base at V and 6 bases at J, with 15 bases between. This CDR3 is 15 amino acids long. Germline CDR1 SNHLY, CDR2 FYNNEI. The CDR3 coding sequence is TGTGCCAGCAGTGAAGTAGGCAGAACCCCTAATGGCTACACCTTC. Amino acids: CASSEVGRTPNGYTF.

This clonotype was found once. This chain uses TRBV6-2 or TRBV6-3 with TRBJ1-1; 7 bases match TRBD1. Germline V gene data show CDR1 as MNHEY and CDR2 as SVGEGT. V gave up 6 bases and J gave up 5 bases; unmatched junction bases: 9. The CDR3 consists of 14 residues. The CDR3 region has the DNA TGTGCCAGCAGCTGGAAGACAGGGATAACTGAAGCTTTCTTT. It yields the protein CASSWKTGITEAFF.

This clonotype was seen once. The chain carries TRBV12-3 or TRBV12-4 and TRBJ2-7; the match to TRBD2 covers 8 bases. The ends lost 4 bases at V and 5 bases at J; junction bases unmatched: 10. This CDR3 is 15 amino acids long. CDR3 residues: CASSSPGLGLNEQYF. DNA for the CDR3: TGTGCCAGCAGTTCCCCGGGACTAGGTTTAAACGAGCAGTACTTC.

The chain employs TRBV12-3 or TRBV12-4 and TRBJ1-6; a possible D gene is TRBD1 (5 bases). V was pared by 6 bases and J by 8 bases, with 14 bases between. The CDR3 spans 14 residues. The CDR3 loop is CASSSEGPHSPLHF. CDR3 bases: TGTGCCAGCAGCTCCGAGGGGCCCCATTCACCCCTCCACTTT.

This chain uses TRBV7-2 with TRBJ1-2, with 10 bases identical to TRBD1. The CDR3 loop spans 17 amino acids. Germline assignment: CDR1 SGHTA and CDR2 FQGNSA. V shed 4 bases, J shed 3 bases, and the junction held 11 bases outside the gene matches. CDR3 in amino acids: CASSSHQSGTGDYGYTF. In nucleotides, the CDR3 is TGTGCCAGCAGCTCGCACCAATCCGGGACAGGGGACTATGGCTACACCTTC.

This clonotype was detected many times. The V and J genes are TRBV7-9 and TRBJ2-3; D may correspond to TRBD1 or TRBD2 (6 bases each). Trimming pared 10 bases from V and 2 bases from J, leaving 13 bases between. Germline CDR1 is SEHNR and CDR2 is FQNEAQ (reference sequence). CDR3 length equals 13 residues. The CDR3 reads CATEGQNTDTQYF. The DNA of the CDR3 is TGTGCCACGGAGGGACAAAACACAGATACGCAGTATTTT.

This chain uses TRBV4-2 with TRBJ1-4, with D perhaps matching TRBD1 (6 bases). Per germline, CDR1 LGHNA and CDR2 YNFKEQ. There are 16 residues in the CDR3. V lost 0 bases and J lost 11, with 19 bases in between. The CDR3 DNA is TGTGCCAGCAGCCAAGAAATACGCCGGGGGCGGGGGAAACTGTTTTTT. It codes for CASSQEIRRGRGKLFF.

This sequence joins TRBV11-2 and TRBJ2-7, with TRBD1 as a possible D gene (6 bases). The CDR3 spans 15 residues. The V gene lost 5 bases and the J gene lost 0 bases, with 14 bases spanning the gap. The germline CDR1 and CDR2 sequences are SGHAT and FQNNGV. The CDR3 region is CASSPGDLGSYEQYF. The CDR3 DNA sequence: TGTGCCAGCAGCCCAGGGGATCTGGGCTCCTACGAGCAGTACTTC.

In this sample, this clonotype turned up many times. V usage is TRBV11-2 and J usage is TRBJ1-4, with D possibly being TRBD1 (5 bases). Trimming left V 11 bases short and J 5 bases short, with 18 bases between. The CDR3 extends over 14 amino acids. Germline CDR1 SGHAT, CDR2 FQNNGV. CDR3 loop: CASSLAGLNEKLFF. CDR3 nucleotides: TGTGCCTCCTCCTTGGCAGGGCTAAATGAAAAACTGTTTTTT.

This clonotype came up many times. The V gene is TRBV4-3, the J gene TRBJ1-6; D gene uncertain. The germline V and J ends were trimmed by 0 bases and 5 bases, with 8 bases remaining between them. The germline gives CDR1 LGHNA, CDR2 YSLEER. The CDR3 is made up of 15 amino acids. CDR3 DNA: TGCGCCAGCAGCCAAGACCTCGGGGATAATTCACCCCTCCACTTT. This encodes CASSQDLGDNSPLHF.

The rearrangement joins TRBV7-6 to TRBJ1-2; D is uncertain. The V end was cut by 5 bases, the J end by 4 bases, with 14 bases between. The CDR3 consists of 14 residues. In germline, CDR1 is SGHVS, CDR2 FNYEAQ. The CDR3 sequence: CASSTKDLSYGYTF. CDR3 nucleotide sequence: TGTGCCAGCAGCACAAAGGACCTCTCCTATGGCTACACCTTC.

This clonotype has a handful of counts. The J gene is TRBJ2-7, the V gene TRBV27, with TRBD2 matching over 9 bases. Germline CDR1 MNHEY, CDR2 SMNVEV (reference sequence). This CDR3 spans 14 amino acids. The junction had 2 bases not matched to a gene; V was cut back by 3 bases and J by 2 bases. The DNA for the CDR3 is TGTGCCAGCAGTTTTAGCGGGAGAACCTACGAGCAGTACTTC. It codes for CASSFSGRTYEQYF.

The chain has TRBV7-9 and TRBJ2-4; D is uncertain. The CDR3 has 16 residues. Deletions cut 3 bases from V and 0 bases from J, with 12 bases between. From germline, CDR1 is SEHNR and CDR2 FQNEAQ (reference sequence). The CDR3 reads CASSFTEQLAKNIQYF. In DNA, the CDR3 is TGTGCCAGCAGCTTCACAGAACAACTAGCCAAAAACATTCAGTACTTC.

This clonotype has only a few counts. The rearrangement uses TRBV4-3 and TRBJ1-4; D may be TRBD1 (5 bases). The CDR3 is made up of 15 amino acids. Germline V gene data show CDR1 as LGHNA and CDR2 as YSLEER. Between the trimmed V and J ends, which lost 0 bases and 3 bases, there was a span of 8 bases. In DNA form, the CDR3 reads TGCGCCAGCAGCCAAGATCGGGGGGCTAATGAAAAACTGTTTTTT. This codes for CASSQDRGANEKLFF.

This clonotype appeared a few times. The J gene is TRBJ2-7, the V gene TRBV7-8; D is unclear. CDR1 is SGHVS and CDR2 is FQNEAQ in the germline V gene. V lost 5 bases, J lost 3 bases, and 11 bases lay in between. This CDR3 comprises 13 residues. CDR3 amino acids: CASSLVTVYEQYF. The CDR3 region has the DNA TGTGCCAGCAGCCTCGTAACGGTCTACGAGCAGTACTTC.

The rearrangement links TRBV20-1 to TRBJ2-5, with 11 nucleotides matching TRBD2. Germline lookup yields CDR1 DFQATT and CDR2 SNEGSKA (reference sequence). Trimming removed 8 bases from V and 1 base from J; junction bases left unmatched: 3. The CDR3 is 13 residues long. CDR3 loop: CSTGTSGQETQYF. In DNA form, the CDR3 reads TGCAGTACAGGGACTAGCGGCCAAGAGACCCAGTACTTC.

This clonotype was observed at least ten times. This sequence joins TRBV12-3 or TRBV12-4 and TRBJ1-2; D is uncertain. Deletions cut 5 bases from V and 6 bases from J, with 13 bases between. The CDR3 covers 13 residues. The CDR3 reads CASSPGPANGYTF. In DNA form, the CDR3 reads TGTGCCAGCAGTCCCGGTCCCGCAAATGGCTACACCTTC.

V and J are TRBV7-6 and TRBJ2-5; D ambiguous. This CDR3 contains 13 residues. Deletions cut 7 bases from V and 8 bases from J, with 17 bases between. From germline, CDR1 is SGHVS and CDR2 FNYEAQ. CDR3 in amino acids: CASKSSPTGTQYF. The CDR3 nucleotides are TGTGCCAGCAAATCATCCCCCACCGGTACCCAGTACTTC.